This TCR beta chain emerged from a study of untreated major depressive disorder. The data were produced by immunoSEQ multiplex PCR, yet TCRdb's version contains in-frame clones alone and is incomplete. The sample consists of approximately 20,000 clones, approximately 87% of them appearing once. No current or lifetime mood disorder and depressive symptom score of 5 or less defined controls. Germline CDR1 is SNHLY and CDR2 is FYNNEI. This CDR3 comprises 14 residues. V was clipped by 4 bases and J by 4 bases, with 13 bases between them. V is TRBV2 and J is TRBJ1-2, with D uncertain. Sequenced material: CD4+ T cells from PBMCs. The sequence derives from a woman aged 25 to 45 in good health. CDR3 amino acids: CASSVRAGGYGYTF. In DNA, the CDR3 is TGTGCCAGCAGTGTTAGGGCGGGCGGCTATGGCTACACCTTC.